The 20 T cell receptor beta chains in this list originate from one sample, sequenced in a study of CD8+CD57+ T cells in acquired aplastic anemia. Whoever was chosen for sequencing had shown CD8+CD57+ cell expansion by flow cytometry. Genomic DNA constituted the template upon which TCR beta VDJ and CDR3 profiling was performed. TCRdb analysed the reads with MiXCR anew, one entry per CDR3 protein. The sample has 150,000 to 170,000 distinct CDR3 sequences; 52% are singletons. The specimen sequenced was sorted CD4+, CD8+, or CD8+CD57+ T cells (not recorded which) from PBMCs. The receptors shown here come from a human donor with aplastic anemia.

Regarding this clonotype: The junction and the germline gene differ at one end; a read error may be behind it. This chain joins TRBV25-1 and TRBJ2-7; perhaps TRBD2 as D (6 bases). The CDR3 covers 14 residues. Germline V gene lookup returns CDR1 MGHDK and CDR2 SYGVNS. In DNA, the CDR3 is TGCGCCAGCAGCTTGGGACTTATCCCGGACGAGCAGTACTTC. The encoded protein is CASSLGLIPDEQYF.

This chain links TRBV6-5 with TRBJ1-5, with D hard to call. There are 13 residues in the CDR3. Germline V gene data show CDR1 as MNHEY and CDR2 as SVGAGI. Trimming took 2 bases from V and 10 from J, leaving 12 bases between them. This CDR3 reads CASSYPQQSPQHF. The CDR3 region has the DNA TGTGCCAGCAGTTACCCCCAACAGTCCCCCCAGCATTTT.

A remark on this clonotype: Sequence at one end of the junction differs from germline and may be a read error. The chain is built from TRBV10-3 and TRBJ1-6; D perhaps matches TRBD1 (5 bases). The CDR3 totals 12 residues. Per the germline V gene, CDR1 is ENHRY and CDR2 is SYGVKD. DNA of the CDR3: TGTGCCAGCAGTGACCGCGGGGGGCCCCTCCACTTT. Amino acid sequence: CASSDRGGPLHF.

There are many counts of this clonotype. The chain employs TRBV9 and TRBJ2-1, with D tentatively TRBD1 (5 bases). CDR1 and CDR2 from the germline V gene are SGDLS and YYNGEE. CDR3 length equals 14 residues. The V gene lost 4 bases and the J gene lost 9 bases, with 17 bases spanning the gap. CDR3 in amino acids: CASSPVVSDSEQFF. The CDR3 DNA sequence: TGTGCCAGCAGCCCAGTGGTGAGCGACAGTGAGCAGTTCTTC.

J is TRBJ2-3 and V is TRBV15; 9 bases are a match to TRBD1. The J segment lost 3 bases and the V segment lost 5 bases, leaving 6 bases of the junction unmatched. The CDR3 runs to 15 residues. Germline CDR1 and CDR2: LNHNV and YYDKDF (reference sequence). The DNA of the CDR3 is TGTGCCACCAGCCCTCGGGACAGGGTGACAGATACGCAGTATTTT. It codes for CATSPRDRVTDTQYF.

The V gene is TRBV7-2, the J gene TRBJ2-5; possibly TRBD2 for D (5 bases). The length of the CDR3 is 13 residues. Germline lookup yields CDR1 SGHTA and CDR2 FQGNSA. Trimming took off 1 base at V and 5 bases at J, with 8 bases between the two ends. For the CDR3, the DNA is TGTGCCAGCAGCTTAGGAGGGATTGAGACCCAGTACTTC. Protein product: CASSLGGIETQYF.

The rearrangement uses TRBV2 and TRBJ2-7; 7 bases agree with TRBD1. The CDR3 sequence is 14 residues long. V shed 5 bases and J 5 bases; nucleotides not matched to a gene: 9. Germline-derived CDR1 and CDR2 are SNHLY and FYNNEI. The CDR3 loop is CASSYNRDSDEQYF. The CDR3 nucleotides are TGTGCCAGCAGTTACAACCGGGACAGTGACGAGCAGTACTTC.

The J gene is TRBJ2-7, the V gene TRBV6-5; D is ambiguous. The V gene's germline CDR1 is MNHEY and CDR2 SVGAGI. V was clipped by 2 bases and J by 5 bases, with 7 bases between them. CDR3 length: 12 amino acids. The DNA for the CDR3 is TGTGCCAGCAGTTACGTCGTGAACGAGCAGTACTTC. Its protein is CASSYVVNEQYF.

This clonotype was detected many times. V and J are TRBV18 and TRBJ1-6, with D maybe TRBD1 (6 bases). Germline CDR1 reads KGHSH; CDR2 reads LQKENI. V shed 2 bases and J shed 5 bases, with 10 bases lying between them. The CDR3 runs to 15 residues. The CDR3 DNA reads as TGTGCCAGCTCACCAGTTGACAGGAATAATTCACCCCTCCACTTT. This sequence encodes CASSPVDRNNSPLHF. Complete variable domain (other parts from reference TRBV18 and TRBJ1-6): NAGVMQNPRHLVRRRGQEARLRCSPMKGHSHVYWYRQLPEEGLKFMVYLQKENIIDESGMPKERFSAEFPKEGPSILRIQQVVRGDSAAYFCASSPVDRNNSPLHFGNGTRLTVT.

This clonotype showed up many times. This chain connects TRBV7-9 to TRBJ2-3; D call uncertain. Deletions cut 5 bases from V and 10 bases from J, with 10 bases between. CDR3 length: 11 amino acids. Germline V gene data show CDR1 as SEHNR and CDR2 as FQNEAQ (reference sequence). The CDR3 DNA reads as TGTGCCAGCAGCCTACTCCCCCCGCAGTATTTT. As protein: CASSLLPPQYF.

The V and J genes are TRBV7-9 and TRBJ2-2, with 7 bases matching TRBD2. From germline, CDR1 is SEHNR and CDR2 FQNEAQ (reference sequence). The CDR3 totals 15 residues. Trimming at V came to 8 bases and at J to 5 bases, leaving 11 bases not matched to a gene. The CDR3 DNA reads TGTGCCAGCGGACCCCCAAGGGAGGGAACCGGGGAGCTGTTTTTT. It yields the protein CASGPPREGTGELFF.

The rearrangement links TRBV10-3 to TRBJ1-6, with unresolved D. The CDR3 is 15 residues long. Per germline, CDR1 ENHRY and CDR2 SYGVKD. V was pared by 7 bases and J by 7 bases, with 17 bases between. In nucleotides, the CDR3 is TGTGCCATCAAAGACACCCAGTCGCGCAATTCACCCCTCCACTTT. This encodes CAIKDTQSRNSPLHF.

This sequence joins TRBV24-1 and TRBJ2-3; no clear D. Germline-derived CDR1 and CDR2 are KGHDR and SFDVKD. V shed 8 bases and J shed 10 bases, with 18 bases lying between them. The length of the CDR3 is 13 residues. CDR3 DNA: TGTGCCACCACCTCCGTCGAAGAAGAGGCGCAGTATTTT. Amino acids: CATTSVEEEAQYF.

The CDR3, as DNA: TGCAGTGCTAGGCGGGAGATGGGTTACGAGCAGTACTTC. Translating gives CSARREMGYEQYF. The rearrangement links TRBV20-1 to TRBJ2-7; 7 bases fit TRBD2. The CDR3 loop spans 13 amino acids. Germline CDR1 is DFQATT and CDR2 is SNEGSKA (reference sequence). Losses at the gene ends were 3 bases for V and 4 bases for J; bases not matched to a gene: 6.

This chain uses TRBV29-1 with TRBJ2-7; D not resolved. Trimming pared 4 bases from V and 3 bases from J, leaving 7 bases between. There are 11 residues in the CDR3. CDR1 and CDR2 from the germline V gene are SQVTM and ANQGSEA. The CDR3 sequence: CSVGSYYEQYF. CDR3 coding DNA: TGCAGCGTTGGGTCATACTACGAGCAGTACTTC.

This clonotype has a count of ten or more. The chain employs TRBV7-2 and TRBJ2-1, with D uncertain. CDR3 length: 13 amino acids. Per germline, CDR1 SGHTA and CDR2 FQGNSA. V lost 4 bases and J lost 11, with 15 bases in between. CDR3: CASSSLGPEKQFF. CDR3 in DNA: TGTGCCAGCAGCTCCCTAGGGCCGGAAAAGCAGTTCTTC.

DNA for the CDR3: TGTGCCACCAGCAGTGGAGGGGAGGACGTCAATCAGCCCCAGCATTTT. This gives the protein CATSSGGEDVNQPQHF. The chain has TRBV15 and TRBJ1-5; D might be TRBD1 (5 bases). In germline, CDR1 is LNHNV, CDR2 YYDKDF (reference sequence). The CDR3 totals 16 residues. V was cut by 3 bases and J by 3 bases, with 15 bases left in between.

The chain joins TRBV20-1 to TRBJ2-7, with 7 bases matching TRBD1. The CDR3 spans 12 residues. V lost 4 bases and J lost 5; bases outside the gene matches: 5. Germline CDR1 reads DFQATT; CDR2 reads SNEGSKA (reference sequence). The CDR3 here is CSAKTGSNEQYF. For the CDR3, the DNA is TGCAGTGCTAAGACAGGGTCTAACGAGCAGTACTTC.

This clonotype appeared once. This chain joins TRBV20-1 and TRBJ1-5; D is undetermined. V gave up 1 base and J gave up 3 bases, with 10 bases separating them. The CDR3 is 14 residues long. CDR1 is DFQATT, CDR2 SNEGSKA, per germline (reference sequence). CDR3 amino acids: CSARVDGSNQPQHF. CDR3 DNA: TGCAGTGCTAGAGTTGACGGTTCCAATCAGCCCCAGCATTTT.

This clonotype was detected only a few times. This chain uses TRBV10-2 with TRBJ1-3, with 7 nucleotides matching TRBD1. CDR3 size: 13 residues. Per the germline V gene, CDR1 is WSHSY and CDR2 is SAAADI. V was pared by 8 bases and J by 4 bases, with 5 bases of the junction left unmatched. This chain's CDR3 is CASGDSTGNTIYF. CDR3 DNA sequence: TGCGCCAGCGGGGACAGTACAGGAAACACCATATATTTT.